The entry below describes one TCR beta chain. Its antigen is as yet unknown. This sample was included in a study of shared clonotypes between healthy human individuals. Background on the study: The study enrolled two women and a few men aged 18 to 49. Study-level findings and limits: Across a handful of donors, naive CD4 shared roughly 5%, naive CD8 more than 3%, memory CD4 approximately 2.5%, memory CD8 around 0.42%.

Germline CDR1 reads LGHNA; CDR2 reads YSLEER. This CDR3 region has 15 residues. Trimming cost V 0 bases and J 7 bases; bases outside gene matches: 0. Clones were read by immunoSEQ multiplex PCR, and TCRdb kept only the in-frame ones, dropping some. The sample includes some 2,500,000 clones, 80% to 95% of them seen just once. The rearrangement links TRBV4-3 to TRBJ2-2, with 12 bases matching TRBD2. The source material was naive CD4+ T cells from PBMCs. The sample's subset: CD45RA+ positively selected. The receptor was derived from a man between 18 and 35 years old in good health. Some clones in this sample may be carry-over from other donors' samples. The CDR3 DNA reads TGCGCCAGCAGCCAAGAGACTAGCGGGAGCGGGGAGCTGTTTTTT. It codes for CASSQETSGSGELFF.